This TCR beta chain was recorded in a study of response to subunit inactivated influenza vaccine. Points on this clonotype: The conserved phenylalanine or tryptophan normally closing the CDR3 is absent here, so this likely arose from a read error.

Germline CDR1 is SGHRS and CDR2 is YFSETQ. The CDR3 consists of 13 residues. Trimming took off 0 bases at V and 5 bases at J, with 6 bases between the two ends. MiXCR, run by TCRdb on the RT-PCR reads, gives a single entry per CDR3 protein. This sample has more than 450,000 distinct CDR3 sequences, with 11% found just once. The same sample was also used in a study of T cells expressing NK-cell markers. From that paper: The authors generated TCR beta cDNA through 5'RACE template switching with UMIs.

V usage is TRBV5-1 and J usage is TRBJ2-1; D gene uncertain. The source of this sequence is a man aged 45-65 years who received an inactivated influenza vaccine. The source was PBMCs from blood, collected on the day of vaccination. Here the CDR3 reads CASSLASNNEQFL. CDR3 nucleotide sequence: TGCGCCAGCAGCTTGGCCTCGAACAATGAGCAGTTCCTC.